The 9 T cell receptor beta chains below were found in one sample sequenced in a study of blood T cell repertoires in COVID-19. TCRdb's table, derived via immunoSEQ multiplex PCR, lists solely in-frame clones and lacks some. The sample yields around 130,000 clones, about 84% seen once. Sequencing was carried out using PBMCs or T cells enriched from blood (not recorded which). Every receptor here comes from a woman aged 18-29 years who had been exposed to COVID-19.

The chain combines TRBV3-1 (or the pseudogene TRBV3-2) with TRBJ2-3; a possible D gene is TRBD2 (6 bases). CDR1 and CDR2 from the germline V gene are LGHDT and YNNKEL (reference sequence). V was shortened by 1 base and J by 3 bases, with 20 bases between the two germline ends. The CDR3 extends over 18 amino acids. CDR3 region: CASSQGLMSGQQTDTQYF. The CDR3 nucleotides read TGTGCCAGCAGCCAAGGTCTTATGAGCGGGCAGCAAACAGATACGCAGTATTTT.

This chain joins TRBV7-9 and TRBJ1-4, with D uncertain. Trimming removed 5 bases at V and 0 bases at J, with 13 bases between. CDR1 is SEHNR, CDR2 FQNEAQ, per germline (reference sequence). The CDR3 consists of 16 residues. The CDR3 DNA sequence: TGTGCCAGCAGCGCGGGAGGGTTGGCAACTAATGAAAAACTGTTTTTT. This sequence encodes CASSAGGLATNEKLFF.

The genes are TRBV7-9 and TRBJ2-1; D remains ambiguous. The CDR3 is 16 amino acids. Germline V lookup: CDR1 SEHNR, CDR2 FQNEAQ (reference sequence). V was pared by 5 bases and J by 0 bases, with 14 bases between. CDR3 DNA: TGTGCCAGCAGCCCGACTCTCGGTAGCTCCTACAATGAGCAGTTCTTC. Translation gives CASSPTLGSSYNEQFF.

The V and J genes are TRBV18 and TRBJ2-5, with TRBD2 identical over 15 bases. V lost 5 bases to trimming and J lost 4 bases; unmatched junction nucleotides: 8. The V gene's germline CDR1 is KGHSH and CDR2 LQKENI. The CDR3 has 17 residues. The CDR3 bases are TGTGCCAGCTCAAGTTTAGGGACTAGCGGGAGGAGAGAGACCCAGTACTTC. It encodes CASSSLGTSGRRETQYF.

This sequence joins TRBV3-1 (or the pseudogene TRBV3-2) and TRBJ2-7, with TRBD2 matching over 7 bases. The germline CDR1 and CDR2 sequences are LGHDT and YNNKEL (reference sequence). CDR3 length equals 16 residues. Trimming cost V 1 base and J 3 bases; bases outside gene matches: 9. The CDR3 region has the DNA TGTGCCAGCAGCCAAGGTAGGGCTAGCGGATACTACGAGCAGTACTTC. This encodes CASSQGRASGYYEQYF.

V gene TRBV10-3 combines with J gene TRBJ2-1; 10 nucleotides align to TRBD1. CDR3 length: 14 amino acids. V dropped 11 bases and J dropped 8; count of bases not matched to a gene: 12. Germline CDR1 and CDR2: ENHRY and SYGVKD. The CDR3 loop reads CASADRGSLYEQFF. DNA of the CDR3: TGTGCCTCGGCGGACAGGGGGTCCCTCTATGAGCAGTTCTTC.

This sequence joins TRBV15 and TRBJ2-1; D might be TRBD1 (6 bases). The CDR3 runs to 18 residues. The germline V gene encodes CDR1 LNHNV and CDR2 YYDKDF (reference sequence). Trimming shortened V by 2 bases and J by 6 bases, and 23 bases separated the two germline ends. CDR3 protein: CATSRLTRGAGEGNEQFF. The CDR3 nucleotides are TGTGCCACCAGCAGACTAACCAGAGGGGCAGGGGAAGGCAATGAGCAGTTCTTC.

Regarding this clone: Other DNA sequences in this specimen translate into the identical CDR3. The J gene is TRBJ2-1, the V gene TRBV24-1, with a tentative D call TRBD2 (5 bases). Trimming stripped 4 bases from V and 0 bases from J, with 12 bases between. The CDR3 spans 16 residues. Germline values: CDR1 KGHDR, CDR2 SFDVKD. The CDR3 DNA reads as TGTGCCACCAGTGACTCAAGCGGAAGCTCCTACAATGAGCAGTTCTTC. It yields the protein CATSDSSGSSYNEQFF.

The chain couples TRBV29-1 to TRBJ2-1; 8 nucleotides line up with TRBD1. V lost 4 bases and J lost 0; bases outside the gene matches: 2. In germline, CDR1 is SQVTM, CDR2 ANQGSEA. This CDR3 has 14 residues. The CDR3 sequence is CSVGTGSSYNEQFF. For the CDR3, the DNA is TGCAGCGTTGGGACAGGGAGCTCCTACAATGAGCAGTTCTTC.